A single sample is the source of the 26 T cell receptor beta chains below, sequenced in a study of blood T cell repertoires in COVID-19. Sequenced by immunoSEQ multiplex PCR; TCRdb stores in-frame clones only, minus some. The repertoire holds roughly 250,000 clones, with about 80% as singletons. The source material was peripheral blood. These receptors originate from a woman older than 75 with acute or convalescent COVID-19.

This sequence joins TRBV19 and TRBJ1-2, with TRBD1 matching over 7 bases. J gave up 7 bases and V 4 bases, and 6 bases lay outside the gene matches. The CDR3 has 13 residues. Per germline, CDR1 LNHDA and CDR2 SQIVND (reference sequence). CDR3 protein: CASSTRDSFGYTF. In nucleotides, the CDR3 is TGTGCCAGTAGTACCCGGGACAGTTTTGGCTACACCTTC.

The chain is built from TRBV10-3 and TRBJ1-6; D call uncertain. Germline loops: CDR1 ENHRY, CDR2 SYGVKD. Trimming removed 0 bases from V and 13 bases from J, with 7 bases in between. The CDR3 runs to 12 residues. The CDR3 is CAISESTAPLHF. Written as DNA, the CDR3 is TGTGCCATCAGTGAGTCTACAGCTCCCCTCCACTTT.

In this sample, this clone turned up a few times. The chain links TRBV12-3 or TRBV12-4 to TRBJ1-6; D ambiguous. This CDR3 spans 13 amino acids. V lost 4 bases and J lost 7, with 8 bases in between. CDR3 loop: CASSWQKNSPLHF. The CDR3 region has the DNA TGTGCCAGCAGTTGGCAAAAAAATTCACCCCTCCACTTT.

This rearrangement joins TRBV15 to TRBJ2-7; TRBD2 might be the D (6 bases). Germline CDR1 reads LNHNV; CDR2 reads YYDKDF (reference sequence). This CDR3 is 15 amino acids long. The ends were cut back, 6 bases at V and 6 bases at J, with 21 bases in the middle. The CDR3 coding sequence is TGTGCCACCAGGGAACAGACTAGTATTTCCGCCGAGCAGTACTTC. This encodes CATREQTSISAEQYF. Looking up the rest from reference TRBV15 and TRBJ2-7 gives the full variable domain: DAMVIQNPRYQVTQFGKPVTLSCSQTLNHNVMYWYQQKSSQAPKLLFHYYDKDFNNEADTPDNFQSRRPNTSFCFLDIRSPGLGDTAMYLCATREQTSISAEQYFGPGTRLTVT.

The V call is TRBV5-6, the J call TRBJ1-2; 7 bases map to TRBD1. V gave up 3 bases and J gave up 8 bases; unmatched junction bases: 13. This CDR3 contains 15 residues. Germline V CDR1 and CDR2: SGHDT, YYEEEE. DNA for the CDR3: TGTGCCAGCAGCTCGGGGACAGCCGAATACCGAGGCTACACCTTC. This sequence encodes CASSSGTAEYRGYTF.

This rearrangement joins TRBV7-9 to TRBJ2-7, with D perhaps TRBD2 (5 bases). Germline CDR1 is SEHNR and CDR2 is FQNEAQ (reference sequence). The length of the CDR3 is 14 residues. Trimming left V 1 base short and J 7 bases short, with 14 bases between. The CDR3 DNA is TGTGCCAGCAGCTTAGAGGGCCAGACTATTGAGCAGTACTTC. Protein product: CASSLEGQTIEQYF.

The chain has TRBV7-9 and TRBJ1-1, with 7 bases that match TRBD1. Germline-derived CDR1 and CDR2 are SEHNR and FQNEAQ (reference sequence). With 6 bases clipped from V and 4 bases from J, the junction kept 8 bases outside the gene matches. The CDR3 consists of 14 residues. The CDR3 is CASRPPRGLTEAFF. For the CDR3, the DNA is TGTGCCAGCAGACCCCCAAGGGGGCTCACTGAAGCTTTCTTT.

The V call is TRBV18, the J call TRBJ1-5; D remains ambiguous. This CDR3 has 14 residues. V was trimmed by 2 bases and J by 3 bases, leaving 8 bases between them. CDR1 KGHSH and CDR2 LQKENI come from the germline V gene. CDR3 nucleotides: TGTGCCAGCTCACCAGCGGGAATCAATCAGCCCCAGCATTTT. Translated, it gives CASSPAGINQPQHF.

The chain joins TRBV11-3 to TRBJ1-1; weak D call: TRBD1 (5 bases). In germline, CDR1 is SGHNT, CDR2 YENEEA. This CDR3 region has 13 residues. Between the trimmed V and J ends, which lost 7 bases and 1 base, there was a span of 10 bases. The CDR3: CASIIGGNTEAFF. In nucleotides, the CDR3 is TGTGCCAGCATCATCGGGGGGAACACTGAAGCTTTCTTT. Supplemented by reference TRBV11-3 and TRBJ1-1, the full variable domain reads EAGVVQSPRYKIIEKKQPVAFWCNPISGHNTLYWYLQNLGQGPELLIRYENEEAVDDSQLPKDRFSAERLKGVDSTLKIQPAELGDSAVYLCASIIGGNTEAFFGQGTRLTVV.

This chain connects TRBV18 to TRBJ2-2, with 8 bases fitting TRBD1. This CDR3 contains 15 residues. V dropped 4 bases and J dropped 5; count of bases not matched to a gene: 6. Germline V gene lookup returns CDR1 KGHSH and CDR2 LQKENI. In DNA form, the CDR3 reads TGTGCCAGCTCACTCGGACAGGGCCAGACCGGGGAGCTGTTTTTT. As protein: CASSLGQGQTGELFF.

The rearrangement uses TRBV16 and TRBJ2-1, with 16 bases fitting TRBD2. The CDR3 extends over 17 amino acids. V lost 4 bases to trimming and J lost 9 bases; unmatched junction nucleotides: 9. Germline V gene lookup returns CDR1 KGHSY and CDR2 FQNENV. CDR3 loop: CASSPHGTSGGAAEQFF. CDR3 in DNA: TGTGCCAGCAGCCCCCACGGGACTAGCGGGGGGGCCGCTGAGCAGTTCTTC.

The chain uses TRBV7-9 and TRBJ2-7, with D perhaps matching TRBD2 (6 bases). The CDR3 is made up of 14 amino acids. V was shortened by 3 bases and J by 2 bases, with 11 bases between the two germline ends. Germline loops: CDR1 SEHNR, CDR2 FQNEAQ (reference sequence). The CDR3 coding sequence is TGTGCCAGCAGCTTCGGACTACCCACCTACGAGCAGTACTTC. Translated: CASSFGLPTYEQYF.

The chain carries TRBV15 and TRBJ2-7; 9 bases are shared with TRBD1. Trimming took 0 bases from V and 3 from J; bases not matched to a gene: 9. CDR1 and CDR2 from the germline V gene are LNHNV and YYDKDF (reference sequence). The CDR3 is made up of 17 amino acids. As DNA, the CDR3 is TGTGCCACCAGCAGAGACCGGGACAGGGTTGGAAGCTACGAGCAGTACTTC. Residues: CATSRDRDRVGSYEQYF.

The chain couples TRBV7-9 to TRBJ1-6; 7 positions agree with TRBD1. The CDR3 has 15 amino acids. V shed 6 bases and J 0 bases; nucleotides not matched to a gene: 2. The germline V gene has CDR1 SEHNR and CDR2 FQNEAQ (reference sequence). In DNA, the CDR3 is TGTGCCAGCAGATCAGGGGGCTCCTATAATTCACCCCTCCACTTT. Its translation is CASRSGGSYNSPLHF.

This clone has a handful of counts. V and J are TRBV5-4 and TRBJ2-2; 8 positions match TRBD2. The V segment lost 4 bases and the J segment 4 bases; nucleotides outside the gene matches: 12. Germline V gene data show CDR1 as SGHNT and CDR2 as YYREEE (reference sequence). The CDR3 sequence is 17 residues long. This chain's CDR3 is CASSRRAGGLPTGELFF. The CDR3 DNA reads TGTGCCAGCAGCCGACGGGCGGGGGGACTACCCACCGGGGAGCTGTTTTTT.

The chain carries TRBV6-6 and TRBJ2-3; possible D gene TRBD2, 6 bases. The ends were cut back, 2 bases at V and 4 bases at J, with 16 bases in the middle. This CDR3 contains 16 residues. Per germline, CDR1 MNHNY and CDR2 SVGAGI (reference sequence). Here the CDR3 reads CASSYGGRGRPDTQYF. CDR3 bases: TGTGCCAGCAGTTACGGTGGGCGGGGTCGGCCAGATACGCAGTATTTT.

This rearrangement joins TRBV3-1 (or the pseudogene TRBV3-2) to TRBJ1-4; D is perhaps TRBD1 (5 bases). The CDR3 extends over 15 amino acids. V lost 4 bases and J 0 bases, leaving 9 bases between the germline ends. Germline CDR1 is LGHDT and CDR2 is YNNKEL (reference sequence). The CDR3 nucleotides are TGTGCCAGCAGCCTTACAGGAGCAACTAATGAAAAACTGTTTTTT. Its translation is CASSLTGATNEKLFF.

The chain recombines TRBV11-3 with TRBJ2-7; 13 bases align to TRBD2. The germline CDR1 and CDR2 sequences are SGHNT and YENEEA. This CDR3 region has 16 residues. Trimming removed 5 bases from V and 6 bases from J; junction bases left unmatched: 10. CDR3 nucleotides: TGTGCCAGCAGCACGACCGGGACTAGCGGGGCCATCGAGCAGTACTTC. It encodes CASSTTGTSGAIEQYF.

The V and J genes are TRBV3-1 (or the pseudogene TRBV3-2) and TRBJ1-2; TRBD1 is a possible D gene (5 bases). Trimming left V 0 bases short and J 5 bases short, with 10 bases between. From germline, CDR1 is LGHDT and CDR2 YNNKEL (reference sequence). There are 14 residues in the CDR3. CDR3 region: CASSQDIQGYGYTF. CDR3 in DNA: TGTGCCAGCAGCCAAGATATCCAGGGTTATGGCTACACCTTC.

In nucleotides, the CDR3 is TGTGCCAGCAGCTCCCGAAGCGGGGCCTACGAGCAGTACTTC. It codes for CASSSRSGAYEQYF. The rearrangement joins TRBV5-4 to TRBJ2-7; TRBD2 matches at 7 bases. The germline V gene has CDR1 SGHNT and CDR2 YYREEE (reference sequence). The CDR3 totals 14 residues. The V and J ends lost 3 bases and 2 bases, in that order; junction bases with no gene match: 5.

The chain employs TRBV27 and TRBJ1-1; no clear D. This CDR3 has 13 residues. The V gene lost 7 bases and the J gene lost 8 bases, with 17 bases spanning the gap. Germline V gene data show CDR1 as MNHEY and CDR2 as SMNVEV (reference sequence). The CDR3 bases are TGTGCCAGCATCCTCAACGGAGAAGCAGAAGCTTTCTTT. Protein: CASILNGEAEAFF.

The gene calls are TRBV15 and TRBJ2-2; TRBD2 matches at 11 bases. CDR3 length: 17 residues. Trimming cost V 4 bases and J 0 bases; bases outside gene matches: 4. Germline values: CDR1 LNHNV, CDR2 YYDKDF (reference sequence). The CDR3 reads CATSNMGLAANTGELFF. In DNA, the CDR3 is TGTGCCACCAGCAACATGGGACTAGCGGCGAACACCGGGGAGCTGTTTTTT.

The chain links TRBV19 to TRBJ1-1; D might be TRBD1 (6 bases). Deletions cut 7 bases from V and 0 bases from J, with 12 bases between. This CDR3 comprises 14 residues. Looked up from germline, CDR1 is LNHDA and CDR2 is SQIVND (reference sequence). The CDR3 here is CASTPTGMNTEAFF. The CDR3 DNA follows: TGTGCCAGTACCCCGACAGGAATGAACACTGAAGCTTTCTTT.

The CDR3 protein is CASGGGGQASPLHF. Written as DNA, the CDR3 is TGTGCCAGCGGCGGGGGGGGGCAGGCGTCACCCCTCCACTTT. The chain couples TRBV9 to TRBJ1-6; D is perhaps TRBD1 (6 bases). The CDR3 has 14 amino acids. Trimming removed 7 bases at V and 10 bases at J, with 18 bases between. Germline CDR1 is SGDLS and CDR2 is YYNGEE.

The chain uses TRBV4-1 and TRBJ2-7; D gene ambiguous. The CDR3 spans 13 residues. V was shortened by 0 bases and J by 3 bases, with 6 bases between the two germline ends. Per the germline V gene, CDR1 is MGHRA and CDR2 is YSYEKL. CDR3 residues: CASSQESLYEQYF. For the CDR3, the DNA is TGCGCCAGCAGCCAAGAATCCCTCTACGAGCAGTACTTC.

DNA for the CDR3: TGTGCCAGTAGTATATTACCCCCCGGGAACACCGGGGAGCTGTTTTTT. It yields the protein CASSILPPGNTGELFF. The V gene is TRBV19, the J gene TRBJ2-2; D not certain. Germline CDR1 is LNHDA and CDR2 is SQIVND (reference sequence). The CDR3 is 16 residues long. The V gene lost 2 bases and the J gene lost 1 base, with 11 bases spanning the gap. Variable domain in full (rest from reference TRBV19 and TRBJ2-2): DGGITQSPKYLFRKEGQNVTLSCEQNLNHDAMYWYRQDPGQGLRLIYYSQIVNDFQKGDIAEGYSVSREKKESFPLTVTSAQKNPTAFYLCASSILPPGNTGELFFGEGSRLTVL.